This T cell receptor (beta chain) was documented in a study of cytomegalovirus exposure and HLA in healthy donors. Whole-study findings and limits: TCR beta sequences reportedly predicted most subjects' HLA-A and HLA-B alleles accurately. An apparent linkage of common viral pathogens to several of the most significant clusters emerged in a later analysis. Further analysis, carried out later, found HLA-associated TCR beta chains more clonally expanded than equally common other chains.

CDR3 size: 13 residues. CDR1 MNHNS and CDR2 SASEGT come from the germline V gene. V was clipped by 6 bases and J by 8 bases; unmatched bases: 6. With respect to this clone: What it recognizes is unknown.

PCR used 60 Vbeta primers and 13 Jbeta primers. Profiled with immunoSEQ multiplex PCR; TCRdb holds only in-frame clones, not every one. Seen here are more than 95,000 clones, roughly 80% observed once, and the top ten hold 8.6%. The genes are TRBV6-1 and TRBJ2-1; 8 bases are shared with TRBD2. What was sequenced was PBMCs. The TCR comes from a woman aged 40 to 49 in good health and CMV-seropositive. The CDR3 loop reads CASRNRGGDEQFF. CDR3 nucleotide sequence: TGTGCCAGCAGGAACCGGGGGGGTGATGAGCAGTTCTTC.